This T cell receptor beta chain originates from a study of T cell repertoires in cytomegalovirus infection. About this clonotype itself: What it binds is unknown.

CDR3 length: 15 amino acids. Trimming removed 2 bases at V and 6 bases at J, with 16 bases between. One entry per CDR3 protein results from TCRdb running MiXCR on the reads. This sample has about 230,000 distinct CDR3 sequences, with over 20% found just once. Regarding the study as a whole: There were carriers of CMV plus the relevant HLA, and cumulative public TCR beta family frequency identified them.

The clonotype was recovered from a human donor in good health (CMV status not recorded). Some clones in this sample may be carry-over from other donors' samples. The sequenced sample consisted of CD8+ T cells from PBMCs. The chain has TRBV12-3 or TRBV12-4 and TRBJ1-1; D might be TRBD1 (6 bases). In nucleotides, the CDR3 is TGTGCCAGCAGTTTAAGGTTACGGGGGCTCTCTGAAGCTTTCTTT. This codes for CASSLRLRGLSEAFF.